This T cell receptor (beta chain) was captured in a study of T cells in Graves' hyperthyroidism and ophthalmopathy. Regarding this clonotype: The junction shows a germline mismatch at one end, possibly a read error.

RNA transcripts gave rise to amplified TCR beta CDR3 regions. The HTBI set primed first-round TCR CDR3 RT-PCR. TCRdb re-called the multiplex PCR reads through MiXCR, storing one row per CDR3 protein. The data show 200,000 to 300,000 distinct CDR3 sequences, with around 24% seen just once and about a third held by the top ten. Germline-derived CDR1 and CDR2 are MNHEY and SVGAGI. The CDR3 has 15 amino acids. Sequencing input: blood. This clonotype was sampled from a woman in her thirties or forties with Graves' ophthalmopathy. The rearrangement links TRBV6-5 to TRBJ1-2, with no clear D. The CDR3 reads CARSYEVPPNYGYSF. CDR3 DNA: TGTGCCAGAAGTTACGAGGTCCCTCCTAACTATGGCTACAGCTTC.